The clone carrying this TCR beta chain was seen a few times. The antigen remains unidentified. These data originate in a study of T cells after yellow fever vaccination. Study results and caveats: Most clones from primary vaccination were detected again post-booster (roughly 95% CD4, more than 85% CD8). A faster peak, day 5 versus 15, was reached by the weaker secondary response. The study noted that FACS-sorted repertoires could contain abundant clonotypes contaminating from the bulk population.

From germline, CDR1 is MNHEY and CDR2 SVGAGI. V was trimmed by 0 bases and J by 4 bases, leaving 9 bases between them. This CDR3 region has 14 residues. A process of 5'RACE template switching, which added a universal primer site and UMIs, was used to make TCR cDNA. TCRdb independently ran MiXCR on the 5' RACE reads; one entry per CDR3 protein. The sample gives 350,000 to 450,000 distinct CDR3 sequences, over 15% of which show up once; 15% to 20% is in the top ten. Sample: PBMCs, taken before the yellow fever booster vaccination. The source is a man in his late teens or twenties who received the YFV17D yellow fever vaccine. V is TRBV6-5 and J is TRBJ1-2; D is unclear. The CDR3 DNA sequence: TGTGCCAGCAGTTACTCGAAAAGTTCCTATGGCTACACCTTC. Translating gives CASSYSKSSYGYTF.